The entry that follows covers one T cell receptor beta chain sequence. This sample is part of a study of cytomegalovirus exposure and HLA in healthy donors. The ends were cut back, 2 bases at V and 1 base at J, with 12 bases in the middle. Germline CDR1 is MNHEY and CDR2 is SMNVEV (reference sequence). The CDR3 loop spans 17 amino acids. PCR amplification relied on 60 Vbeta primers (plus 13 Jbeta primers). Generated by immunoSEQ multiplex PCR, the TCRdb table keeps only in-frame clones and is missing some. The sample lists approximately 190,000 clones; 70% were seen once. The chain joins TRBV27 to TRBJ1-6; tentative D call: TRBD1 (5 bases). The TCR sequence derives from a middle-aged man in good health and CMV-seropositive. Sequenced input: PBMCs. The CDR3 bases are TGTGCCAGCAGTTTAAGGTCTGGGGGGTCCTATAATTCACCCCTCCACTTT. Its protein is CASSLRSGGSYNSPLHF.